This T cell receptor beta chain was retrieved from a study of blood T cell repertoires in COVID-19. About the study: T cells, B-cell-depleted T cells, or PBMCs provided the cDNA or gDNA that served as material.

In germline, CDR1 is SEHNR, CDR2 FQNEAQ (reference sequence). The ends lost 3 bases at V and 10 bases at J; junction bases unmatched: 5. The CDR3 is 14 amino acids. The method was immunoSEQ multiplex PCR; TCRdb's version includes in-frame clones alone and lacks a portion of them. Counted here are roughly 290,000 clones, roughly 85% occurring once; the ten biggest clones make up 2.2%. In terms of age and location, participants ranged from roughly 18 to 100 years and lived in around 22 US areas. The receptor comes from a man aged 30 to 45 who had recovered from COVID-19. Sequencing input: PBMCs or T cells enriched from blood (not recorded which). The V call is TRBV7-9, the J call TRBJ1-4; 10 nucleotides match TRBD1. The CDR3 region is CASSLTGGLGKLFF. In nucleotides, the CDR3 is TGTGCCAGCAGCTTGACAGGGGGCCTTGGAAAACTGTTTTTT.